The 8 T cell receptor beta chains reported below all come from one sample, sequenced in a study of cytomegalovirus exposure and HLA in healthy donors. Both 60 Vbeta primers and 13 Jbeta primers went into the PCR. Method: immunoSEQ multiplex PCR; TCRdb's copy keeps in-frame clones and lacks some. The sample yields approximately 40,000 clones, about nine tenths seen once. Sequencing used PBMCs. These TCRs come from a woman aged 40 to 50 in good health and CMV-seropositive.

This clone is a singleton in its sample. The chain employs TRBV9 and TRBJ2-3; 9 bases line up with TRBD2. CDR1 SGDLS and CDR2 YYNGEE come from the germline V gene. The junction had 11 bases not matched to a gene; V was cut back by 3 bases and J by 0 bases. This CDR3 is 18 amino acids long. The CDR3 DNA follows: TGTGCCAGCAGCGCGGGGACTAGCCTACTGCGTAGCACAGATACGCAGTATTTT. Translating it yields CASSAGTSLLRSTDTQYF.

This clone has more than one count but fewer than ten. This CDR3 reads CASTRLTGDGYTF. The CDR3 DNA is TGTGCCAGCACGCGATTGACAGGGGATGGCTACACCTTC. V gene TRBV2 combines with J gene TRBJ1-2, with TRBD1 identical over 8 bases. The CDR3 consists of 13 residues. J was trimmed by 6 bases and V by 7 bases; bases with no gene match: 7. Germline values: CDR1 SNHLY, CDR2 FYNNEI.

This rearrangement joins TRBV5-1 to TRBJ1-1; the D is unclear. V was cut by 2 bases and J by 7 bases, with 9 bases left in between. There are 12 residues in the CDR3. The germline gives CDR1 SGHRS, CDR2 YFSETQ. The CDR3 sequence is CASSLNQREAFF. In DNA form, the CDR3 reads TGCGCCAGCAGCTTAAACCAGCGTGAAGCTTTCTTT.

The chain combines TRBV2 with TRBJ2-5; D not certain. The CDR3 spans 14 residues. Trimming pared 6 bases from V and 2 bases from J, leaving 13 bases between. Per the germline V gene, CDR1 is SNHLY and CDR2 is FYNNEI. The CDR3 DNA is TGTGCCAGCAGGGCTACCGGGTCACAAGAGACCCAGTACTTC. This translates into CASRATGSQETQYF.

This chain connects TRBV18 to TRBJ2-7; D not certain. Germline CDR1 reads KGHSH; CDR2 reads LQKENI. The CDR3 consists of 14 residues. V was cut by 2 bases and J by 0 bases, with 8 bases left in between. CDR3 region: CASSPGRNSYEQYF. The CDR3 DNA follows: TGTGCCAGCTCACCAGGTAGAAACTCCTACGAGCAGTACTTC. The complete variable domain, with remaining parts taken from reference TRBV18 and TRBJ2-7, reads NAGVMQNPRHLVRRRGQEARLRCSPMKGHSHVYWYRQLPEEGLKFMVYLQKENIIDESGMPKERFSAEFPKEGPSILRIQQVVRGDSAAYFCASSPGRNSYEQYFGPGTRLTVT.

V usage is TRBV6-4 and J usage is TRBJ2-3; 10 nucleotides align to TRBD1. The CDR3 is 16 residues long. Germline V gene lookup returns CDR1 MRHNA and CDR2 SNTAGT. V was pared by 5 bases and J by 4 bases, with 9 bases of the junction left unmatched. CDR3 sequence reads: CASSQSTGGAADTQYF. CDR3 sequence (DNA): TGTGCCAGCAGTCAGTCGACAGGGGGCGCGGCAGATACGCAGTATTTT.

This chain connects TRBV25-1 to TRBJ2-7; D may be TRBD2 (5 bases). V shed 7 bases and J shed 1 base, with 14 bases lying between them. The length of the CDR3 is 14 residues. Germline CDR1 is MGHDK and CDR2 is SYGVNS. The CDR3 loop reads CASTPSGWSYEQYF. The DNA of the CDR3 is TGTGCCAGCACCCCATCGGGGTGGTCCTACGAGCAGTACTTC.

In nucleotides, the CDR3 is TGCAGCGGTGCTGCAGGGTCCACAGATACGCAGTATTTT. Protein: CSGAAGSTDTQYF. The rearrangement links TRBV29-1 to TRBJ2-3, with a possible D match to TRBD1 (5 bases). Per the germline V gene, CDR1 is SQVTM and CDR2 is ANQGSEA. Trimming took 7 bases from V and 2 from J, leaving 13 bases between them. The CDR3 runs to 13 residues.